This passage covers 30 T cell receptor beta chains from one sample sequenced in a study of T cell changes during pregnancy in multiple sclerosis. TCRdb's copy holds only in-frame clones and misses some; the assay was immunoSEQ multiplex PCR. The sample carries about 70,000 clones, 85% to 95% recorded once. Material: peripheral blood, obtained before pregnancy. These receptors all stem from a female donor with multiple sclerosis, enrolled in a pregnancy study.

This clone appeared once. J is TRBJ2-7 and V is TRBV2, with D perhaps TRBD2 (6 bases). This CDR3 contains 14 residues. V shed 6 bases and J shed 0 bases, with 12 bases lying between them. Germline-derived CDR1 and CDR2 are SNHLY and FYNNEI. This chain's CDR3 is CASSARDFSYEQYF. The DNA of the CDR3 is TGTGCCAGCAGCGCTCGGGACTTCTCCTACGAGCAGTACTTC.

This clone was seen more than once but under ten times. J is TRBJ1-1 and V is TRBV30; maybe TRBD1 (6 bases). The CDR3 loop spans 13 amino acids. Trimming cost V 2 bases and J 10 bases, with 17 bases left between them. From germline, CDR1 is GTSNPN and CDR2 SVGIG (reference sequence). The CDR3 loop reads CAWSSNPGVGAFF. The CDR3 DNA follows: TGTGCCTGGAGTTCTAATCCAGGGGTAGGAGCTTTCTTT.

CDR3 residues: CASNTGTGTQTQYF. CDR3 in DNA: TGTGCCAGCAATACCGGGACAGGGACGCAGACCCAGTACTTC. The chain combines TRBV28 with TRBJ2-5, with 9 bases that match TRBD1. V lost 7 bases, J lost 6 bases, and 9 bases stayed unmatched. This CDR3 is built from 14 residues. Germline V gene sequence: CDR1 MDHEN, CDR2 SYDVKM.

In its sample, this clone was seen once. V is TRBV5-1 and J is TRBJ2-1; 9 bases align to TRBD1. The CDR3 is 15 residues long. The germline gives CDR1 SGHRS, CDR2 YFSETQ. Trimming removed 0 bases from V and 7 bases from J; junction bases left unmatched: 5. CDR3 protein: CASSLAQGARNEQFF. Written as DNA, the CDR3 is TGCGCCAGCAGCTTGGCACAGGGGGCGCGGAATGAGCAGTTCTTC.

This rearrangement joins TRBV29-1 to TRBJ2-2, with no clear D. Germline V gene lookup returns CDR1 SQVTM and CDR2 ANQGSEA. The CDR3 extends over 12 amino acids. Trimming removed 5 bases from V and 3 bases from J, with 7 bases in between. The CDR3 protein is CSVWSDTGELFF. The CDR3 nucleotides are TGCAGCGTTTGGAGCGACACCGGGGAGCTGTTTTTT.

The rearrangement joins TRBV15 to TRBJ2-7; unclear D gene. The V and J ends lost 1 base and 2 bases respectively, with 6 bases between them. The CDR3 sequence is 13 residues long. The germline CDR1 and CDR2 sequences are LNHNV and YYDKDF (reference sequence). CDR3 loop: CATSRAKTYEQYF. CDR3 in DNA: TGTGCCACCAGCAGAGCTAAAACCTACGAGCAGTACTTC.

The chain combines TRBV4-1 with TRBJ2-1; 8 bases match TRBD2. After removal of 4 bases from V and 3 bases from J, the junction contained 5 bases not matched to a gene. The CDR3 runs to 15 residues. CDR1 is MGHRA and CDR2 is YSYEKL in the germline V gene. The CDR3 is CASSPASGGYNEQFF. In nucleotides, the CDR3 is TGCGCCAGCAGCCCCGCGAGCGGGGGCTACAATGAGCAGTTCTTC.

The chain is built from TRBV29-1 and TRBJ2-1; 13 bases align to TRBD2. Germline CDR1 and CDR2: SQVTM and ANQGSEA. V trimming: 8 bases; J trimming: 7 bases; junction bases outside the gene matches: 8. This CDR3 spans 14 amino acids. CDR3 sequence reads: CSFRTSGRGNEQFF. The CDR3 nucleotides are TGCAGCTTCCGGACTAGCGGGAGAGGAAATGAGCAGTTCTTC.

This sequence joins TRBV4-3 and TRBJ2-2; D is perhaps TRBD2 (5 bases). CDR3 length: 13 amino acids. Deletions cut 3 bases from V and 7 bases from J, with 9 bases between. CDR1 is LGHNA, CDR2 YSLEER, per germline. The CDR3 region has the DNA TGCGCCAGCAGCCAGGAACTAGGCGGGGAGCTGTTTTTT. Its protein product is CASSQELGGELFF.

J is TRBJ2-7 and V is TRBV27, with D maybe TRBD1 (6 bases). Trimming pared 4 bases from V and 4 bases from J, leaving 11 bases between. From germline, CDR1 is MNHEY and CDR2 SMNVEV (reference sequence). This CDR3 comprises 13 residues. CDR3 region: CASSYRVYYEQYF. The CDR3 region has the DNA TGTGCCAGCAGTTACAGGGTTTATTACGAGCAGTACTTC.

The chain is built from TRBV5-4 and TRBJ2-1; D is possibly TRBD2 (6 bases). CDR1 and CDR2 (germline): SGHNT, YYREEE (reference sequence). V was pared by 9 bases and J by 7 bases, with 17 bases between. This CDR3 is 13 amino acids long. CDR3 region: CANGGRDRNEQFF. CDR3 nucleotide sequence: TGTGCCAACGGTGGGCGGGATCGGAATGAGCAGTTCTTC.

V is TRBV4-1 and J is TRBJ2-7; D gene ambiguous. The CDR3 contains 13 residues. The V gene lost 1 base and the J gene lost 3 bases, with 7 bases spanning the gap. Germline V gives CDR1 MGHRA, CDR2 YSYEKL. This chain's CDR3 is CASSQVGGYEQYF. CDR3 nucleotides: TGCGCCAGCAGCCAAGTCGGCGGCTACGAGCAGTACTTC.

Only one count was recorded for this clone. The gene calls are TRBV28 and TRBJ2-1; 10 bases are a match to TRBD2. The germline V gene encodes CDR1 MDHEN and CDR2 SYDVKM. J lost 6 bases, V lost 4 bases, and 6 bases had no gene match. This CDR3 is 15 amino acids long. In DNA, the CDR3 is TGTGCCAGCAGTTGGACTAGCGGTTTTTTCAATGAGCAGTTCTTC. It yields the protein CASSWTSGFFNEQFF.

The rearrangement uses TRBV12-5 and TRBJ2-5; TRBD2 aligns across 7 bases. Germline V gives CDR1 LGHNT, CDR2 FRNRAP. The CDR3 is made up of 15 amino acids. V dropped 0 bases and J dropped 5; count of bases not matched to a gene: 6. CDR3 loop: CASGLVLGGLETQYF. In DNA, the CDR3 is TGTGCTAGTGGTTTGGTACTGGGAGGGCTTGAGACCCAGTACTTC. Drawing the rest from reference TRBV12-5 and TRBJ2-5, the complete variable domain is DARVTQTPRHKVTEMGQEVTMRCQPILGHNTVFWYRQTMMQGLELLAYFRNRAPLDDSGMPKDRFSAEMPDATLATLKIQPSEPRDSAVYFCASGLVLGGLETQYFGPGTRLLVL.

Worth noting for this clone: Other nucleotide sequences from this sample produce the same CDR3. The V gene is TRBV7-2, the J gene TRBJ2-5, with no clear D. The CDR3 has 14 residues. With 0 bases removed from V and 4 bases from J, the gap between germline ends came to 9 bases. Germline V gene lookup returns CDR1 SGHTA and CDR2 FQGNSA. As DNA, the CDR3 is TGTGCCAGCAGCTTAGCCGGGTCGGGAGAGACCCAGTACTTC. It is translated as CASSLAGSGETQYF.

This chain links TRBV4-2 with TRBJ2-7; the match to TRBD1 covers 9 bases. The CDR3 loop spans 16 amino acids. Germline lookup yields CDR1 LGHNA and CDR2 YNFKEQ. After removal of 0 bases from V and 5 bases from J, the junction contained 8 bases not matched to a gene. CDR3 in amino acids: CASSQEPQGQGHEQYF. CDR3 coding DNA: TGTGCCAGCAGCCAAGAACCCCAGGGACAGGGCCACGAGCAGTACTTC.

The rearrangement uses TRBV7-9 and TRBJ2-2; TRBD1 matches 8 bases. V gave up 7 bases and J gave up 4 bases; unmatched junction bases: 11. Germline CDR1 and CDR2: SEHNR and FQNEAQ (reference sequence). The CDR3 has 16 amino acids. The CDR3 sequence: CASNHQGTGVTGELFF. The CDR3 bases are TGTGCCAGCAATCACCAGGGGACAGGAGTCACCGGGGAGCTGTTTTTT.

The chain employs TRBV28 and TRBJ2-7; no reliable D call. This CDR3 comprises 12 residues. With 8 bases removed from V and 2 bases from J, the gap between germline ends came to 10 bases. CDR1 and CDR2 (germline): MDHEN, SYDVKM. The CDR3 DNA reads TGTGCCAGCGCGGTCGAGCCCTACGAGCAGTACTTC. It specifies CASAVEPYEQYF. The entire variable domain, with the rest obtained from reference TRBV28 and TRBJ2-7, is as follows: DVKVTQSSRYLVKRTGEKVFLECVQDMDHENMFWYRQDPGLGLRLIYFSYDVKMKEKGDIPEGYSVSREKKERFSLILESASTNQTSMYLCASAVEPYEQYFGPGTRLTVT.

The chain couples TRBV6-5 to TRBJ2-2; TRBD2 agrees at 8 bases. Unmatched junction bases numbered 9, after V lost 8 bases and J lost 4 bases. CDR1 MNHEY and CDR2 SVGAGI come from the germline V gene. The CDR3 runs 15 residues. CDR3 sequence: CASGEGLGGTGELFF. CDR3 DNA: TGTGCCAGCGGCGAGGGACTAGGGGGCACCGGGGAGCTGTTTTTT.

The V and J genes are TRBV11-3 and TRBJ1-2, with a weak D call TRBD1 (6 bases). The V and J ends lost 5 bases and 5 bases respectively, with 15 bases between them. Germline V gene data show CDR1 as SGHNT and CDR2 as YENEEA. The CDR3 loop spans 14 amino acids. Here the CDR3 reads CASSQGQGVYGYTF. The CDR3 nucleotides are TGTGCCAGCAGCCAGGGGCAGGGAGTATATGGCTACACCTTC.

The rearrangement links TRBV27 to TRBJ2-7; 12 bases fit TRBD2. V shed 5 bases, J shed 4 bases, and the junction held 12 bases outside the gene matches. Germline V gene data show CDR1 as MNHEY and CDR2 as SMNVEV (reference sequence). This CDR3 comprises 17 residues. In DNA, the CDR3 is TGTGCCAGCAGTAGGTCCGGGACTAGCGGGTCCCTATACGAGCAGTACTTC. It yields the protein CASSRSGTSGSLYEQYF.

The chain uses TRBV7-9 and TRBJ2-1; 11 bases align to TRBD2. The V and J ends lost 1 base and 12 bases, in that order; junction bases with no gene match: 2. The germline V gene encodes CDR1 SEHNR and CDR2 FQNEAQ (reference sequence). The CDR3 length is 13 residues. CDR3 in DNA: TGTGCCAGCAGCTTAGGACTAGCGGGATCGCAGTTCTTC. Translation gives CASSLGLAGSQFF.

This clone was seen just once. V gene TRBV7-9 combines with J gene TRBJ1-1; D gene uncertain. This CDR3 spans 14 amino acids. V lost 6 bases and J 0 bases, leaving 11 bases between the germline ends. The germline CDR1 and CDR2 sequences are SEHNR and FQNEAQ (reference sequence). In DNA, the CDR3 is TGTGCCAGCAGTCCTGAGTCCATGAACACTGAAGCTTTCTTT. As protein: CASSPESMNTEAFF.

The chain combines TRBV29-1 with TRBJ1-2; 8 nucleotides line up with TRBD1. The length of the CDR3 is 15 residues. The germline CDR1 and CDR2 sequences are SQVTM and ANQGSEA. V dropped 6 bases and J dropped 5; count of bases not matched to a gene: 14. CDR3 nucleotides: TGCAGCGTAACGAGTCCCGACAGGGGAGGATATGGCTACACCTTC. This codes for CSVTSPDRGGYGYTF.

The CDR3 nucleotides are TGTGCCAGCAGCTTACCACAGGGGCGGTGTGACTATGGCTACACCTTC. Residues: CASSLPQGRCDYGYTF. The chain joins TRBV11-3 to TRBJ1-2; 7 bases line up with TRBD1. The V segment lost 2 bases and the J segment 3 bases; nucleotides outside the gene matches: 9. Germline-derived CDR1 and CDR2 are SGHNT and YENEEA. This CDR3 is built from 16 residues.

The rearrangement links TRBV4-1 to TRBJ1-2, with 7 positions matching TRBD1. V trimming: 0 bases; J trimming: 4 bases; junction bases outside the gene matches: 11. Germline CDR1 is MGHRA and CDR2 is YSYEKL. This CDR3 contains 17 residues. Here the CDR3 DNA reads TGCGCCAGCAGCCAAGAGCAATTGGGACAGTTTAGCTATGGCTACACCTTC. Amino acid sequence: CASSQEQLGQFSYGYTF.

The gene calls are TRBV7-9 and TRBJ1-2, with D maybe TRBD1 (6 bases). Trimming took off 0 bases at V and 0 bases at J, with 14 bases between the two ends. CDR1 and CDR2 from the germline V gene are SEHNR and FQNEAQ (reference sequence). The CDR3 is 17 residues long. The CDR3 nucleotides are TGTGCCAGCAGCTTAGCGAAAGGGGGACGCACTAACTATGGCTACACCTTC. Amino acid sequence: CASSLAKGGRTNYGYTF.

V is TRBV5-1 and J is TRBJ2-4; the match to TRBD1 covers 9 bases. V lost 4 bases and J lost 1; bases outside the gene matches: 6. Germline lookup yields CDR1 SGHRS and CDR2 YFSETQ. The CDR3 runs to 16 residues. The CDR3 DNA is TGCGCCAGCAGCACTACAGGGGGCGCTGCCAAAAACATTCAGTACTTC. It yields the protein CASSTTGGAAKNIQYF. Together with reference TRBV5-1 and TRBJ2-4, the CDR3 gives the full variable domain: KAGVTQTPRYLIKTRGQQVTLSCSPISGHRSVSWYQQTPGQGLQFLFEYFSETQRNKGNFPGRFSGRQFSNSRSEMNVSTLELGDSALYLCASSTTGGAAKNIQYFGAGTRLSVL.

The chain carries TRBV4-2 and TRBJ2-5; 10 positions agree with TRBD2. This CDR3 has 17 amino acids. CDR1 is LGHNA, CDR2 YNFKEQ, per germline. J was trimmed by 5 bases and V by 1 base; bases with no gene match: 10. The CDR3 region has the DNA TGTGCCAGCAGCCAAGTTGGTCTAGCGGGAGTTGGGGAGACCCAGTACTTC. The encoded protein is CASSQVGLAGVGETQYF.

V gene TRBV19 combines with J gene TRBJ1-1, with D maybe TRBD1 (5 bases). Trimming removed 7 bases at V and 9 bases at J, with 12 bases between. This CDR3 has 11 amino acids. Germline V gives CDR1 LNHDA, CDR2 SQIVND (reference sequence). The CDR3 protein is CASKSRGKAFF. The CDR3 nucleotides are TGTGCCAGTAAGTCAAGGGGCAAAGCTTTCTTT.